This T cell receptor (beta chain) was recorded in a study of blood T cell repertoires in COVID-19. CDR1 is MDHEN and CDR2 is SYDVKM in the germline V gene. Trimming took 6 bases from V and 6 from J, leaving 9 bases between them. The CDR3 is made up of 11 amino acids. As originally analysed: Estimated nucleated cell counts came from reference gene primer amplification. Data came from immunoSEQ multiplex PCR; TCRdb stores just in-frame clones and leaves some out. D and trimming come from the DNA, and the V and J calls and clone size come from that table. The data contain around 180,000 clones, about 87% of them seen just once; the ten biggest clones take up 3.5% to 4.5%.

This rearrangement joins TRBV28 to TRBJ2-7, with unresolved D. This receptor was identified in a woman aged 25 to 45 with acute or convalescent COVID-19. Sequencing input: peripheral blood. The chain's CDR3 is CASRDKPEQYF. DNA for the CDR3: TGTGCCAGCAGAGATAAGCCCGAGCAGTACTTC.